A selection of T cell receptor beta chains follows, all from one sample in a study of blood T cell repertoires in COVID-19. Some clones are missing from TCRdb's copy, which holds only in-frame ones; the method was immunoSEQ multiplex PCR. The profile shows 350,000 to 500,000 clones, around nine tenths of them singletons. The sequenced sample was PBMCs or T cells enriched from blood (not recorded which). These receptors were obtained from a woman in her late teens or twenties who had been exposed to COVID-19. CDR3s include the opening cysteine and the closing phenylalanine or tryptophan. A D gene is named only where the DNA matches it firmly. Clone sizes are given selectively: once, few, many, or a class where the clone is expanded.

>TRBJ2-7|NA|TRBV28|NA
TGTGCCAGCAGGGAGGACAGAAGACCCCCCTACGAGCAGTACTTC
CASREDRRPPYEQYF
>TRBJ2-5|NA|TRBV28|NA
TGTGCCAGCAGTCCAACTAGGGTTCGGGAGACCCAGTACTTC
CASSPTRVRETQYF
>TRBJ2-2|NA|TRBV9|NA
TGTGCCAGCAGCGTAGCCTCGAACACCGGGGAGCTGTTTTTT
CASSVASNTGELFF
>TRBJ1-4|NA|TRBV6-5|TRBD1
TGTGCCAGCAGTCGACAGGGGGCTGATGAAAAACTGTTTTTT
CASSRQGADEKLFF
>TRBJ1-4|NA|TRBV5-1|TRBD1
TGCGCCAGCAGCATTGCACCACAGGGGTCTAATGAAAAACTGTTTTTT
CASSIAPQGSNEKLFF
>TRBJ2-3|NA|TRBV6-5|TRBD1
TGTGCCAGCTCGGGACAGGGTACAGATACGCAGTATTTT
CASSGQGTDTQYF
>TRBJ2-5|once|TRBV2|TRBD1
TGTGCCAGCAAACCGGGACAGGTCATGGAGACCCAGTACTTC
CASKPGQVMETQYF
>TRBJ2-7|few|TRBV3-1/TRBV3-2|NA
TGTGCCAGCAGCCAAGAAGCGGCCCTCTCCTACGAGCAGTACTTC
CASSQEAALSYEQYF
>TRBJ1-5|NA|TRBV18|NA
TGTGCCAGCTCACCGATCCGGGACAATCAGCCCCAGCATTTT
CASSPIRDNQPQHF
>TRBJ2-7|NA|TRBV27|TRBD2
TGTGCCAGCAGTTCTACCCCGGGGGGGCGGGAGCAGTACTTC
CASSSTPGGREQYF
>TRBJ2-7|NA|TRBV28|NA
TGTGCCAGCTCTAATCCGGGGTACGAGCAGTACTTC
CASSNPGYEQYF
>TRBJ2-5|NA|TRBV27|TRBD2
TGTGCCAGCAGCCCATCCTCGGGAGGGTGGGAGACCCAGTACTTC
CASSPSSGGWETQYF
>TRBJ2-3|NA|TRBV4-2|TRBD2
TGTGCCAGCAGCCAAGATTGGGCTAGCGGGAAGGATACGCAGTATTTT
CASSQDWASGKDTQYF
>TRBJ2-5|NA|TRBV28|NA
TGTGCCAGCAGTTTGGCCCGGTACCAAGGTGGGCAAAAGGAGACCCAGTACTTC
CASSLARYQGGQKETQYF
>TRBJ2-3|NA|TRBV6-4|TRBD2
TGTGCCAGCAGTGACCAAATCGGGACTAGCGGCACAGATACGCAGTATTTT
CASSDQIGTSGTDTQYF
>TRBJ2-7|few|TRBV20-1|NA
TGCAGTGCTAGTCTGGGAGAATACGAGCAGTACTTC
CSASLGEYEQYF
>TRBJ2-7|NA|TRBV4-1|TRBD1
TGCGCCAGCAGCCAACCAGGGGGCGACGAGCAGTACTTC
CASSQPGGDEQYF
>TRBJ2-3|NA|TRBV24-1|TRBD2
TGTGCCACCAGTGCCTTGGGAGCGGGGGGCATTAATACGCAGTATTTT
CATSALGAGGINTQYF
>TRBJ2-5|NA|TRBV15|NA
TGTGCCACCAGCAGAGGGAGTGGCCAAGAGACCCAGTACTTC
CATSRGSGQETQYF
>TRBJ2-7|NA|TRBV28|TRBD1
TGTGCCAGCAGTCCGACCTCTCTCCAGGGGGCGCCCTACGAGCAGTACTTC
CASSPTSLQGAPYEQYF
>TRBJ2-7|NA|TRBV14|NA
TGTGCCAGCAGCCAAGATTGGGGAGCAGTTTCCTACGAGCAGTACTTC
CASSQDWGAVSYEQYF
>TRBJ1-4|NA|TRBV27|TRBD1
TGTGCCAGCATCGGACAGGGGGATGAAAAACTGTTTTTT
CASIGQGDEKLFF
>TRBJ1-1|NA|TRBV12-3/TRBV12-4|TRBD1
TGTGCCAGCAACCAGGGGGTTGCCACTGAAGCTTTCTTT
CASNQGVATEAFF
>TRBJ2-1|once|TRBV9|NA
TGTGCCAGCAGCGTAGTAGACAATGCTATCAACAATGAGCAGTTCTTC
CASSVVDNAINNEQFF
>TRBJ2-1|NA|TRBV6-5|NA
TGTGCCAGCAGGTACCTTAACTACAATGAGCAGTTCTTC
CASRYLNYNEQFF
>TRBJ2-7|NA|TRBV27|TRBD1
TGTGCCAGCGGCAAACAGGGGCCTAGGATGGGGGAGCAGTACTTC
CASGKQGPRMGEQYF
>TRBJ2-7|NA|TRBV3-1/TRBV3-2|NA
TGTGCCAGCAGCCAAGATCCGGACCGCAAGGAGGACTTC
CASSQDPDRKEDF
>TRBJ2-5|NA|TRBV4-1|NA
TGCGCCAGCAGCCAAAAGCCCGGACATACAGGAACCCAGTACTTC
CASSQKPGHTGTQYF